The 18 T cell receptor beta chains below come from one sample, sequenced in a study of T-cell reconstitution after alpha-beta-depleted transplantation in children (dated by TCRdb to the mid-2010s). The library was built by means of PCR. The run used an Illumina HiSeq 2500. Molecular barcoding was employed in the preparation of TCR libraries, with unique molecular identifiers being used to normalize TCRbeta repertoire quantification. TCRdb applied fastp at Q25 and MiXCR to the public reads, then kept only in-frame beta chains. Duplicate CDR3 protein sequences are folded into a single record with the most common DNA and genes. A total of about 640,000 distinct CDR3 sequences appear in this sample, roughly 17% of them only once. The ten largest clones take up 1.1% of the sample. This specimen consisted of PBMCs from the stem cell graft donor, obtained from the stem cell graft. The receptors come from a human donor who donated a stem cell graft to a child with acute myeloid leukemia.

There are many counts of this clonotype. The chain recombines TRBV20-1 with TRBJ1-6; D perhaps matches TRBD1 (6 bases). Deletions cut 6 bases from V and 6 bases from J, with 15 bases between. Germline CDR1 DFQATT, CDR2 SNEGSKA (reference sequence). The CDR3 runs to 14 residues. The CDR3 region is CSAVQGWGNSPLHF. In DNA, the CDR3 is TGCAGTGCCGTACAGGGCTGGGGTAATTCACCCCTCCACTTT.

This clonotype turned up a few times. J is TRBJ1-1 and V is TRBV7-7; the D is unclear. This CDR3 region has 13 residues. Germline lookup yields CDR1 SSHAT and CDR2 FNYEAQ (reference sequence). V lost 4 bases to trimming and J lost 3 bases, with 9 bases between them. The CDR3 nucleotides are TGTGCCAGCAGCTCCGGACCCTACACTGAAGCTTTCTTT. Translating it yields CASSSGPYTEAFF. Drawing the rest from reference TRBV7-7 and TRBJ1-1, the complete variable domain is GAGVSQSPRYKVTKRGQDVTLRCDPISSHATLYWYQQALGQGPEFLTYFNYEAQPDKSGLPSDRFSAERPEGSISTLTIQRTEQRDSAMYRCASSSGPYTEAFFGQGTRLTVV.

This clonotype has ten or more counts. The chain is built from TRBV9 and TRBJ1-6; weak D call: TRBD1 (5 bases). Per the germline V gene, CDR1 is SGDLS and CDR2 is YYNGEE. The V end lost 0 bases, the J end lost 7 bases, and 8 bases lay between the germline ends. CDR3 length: 14 residues. In DNA, the CDR3 is TGTGCCAGCAGCGTAGCTGCAGGGAATTCACCCCTCCACTTT. Amino acids: CASSVAAGNSPLHF.

This clonotype was observed a few times. The rearrangement links TRBV19 to TRBJ2-1; 10 nucleotides agree with TRBD1. The germline V gene encodes CDR1 LNHDA and CDR2 SQIVND (reference sequence). This CDR3 is built from 15 residues. Trimming took 6 bases from V and 9 from J; bases not matched to a gene: 11. DNA for the CDR3: TGTGCCAGTAGGGAAGGGGGGGACAGGGGTATTGAGCAGTTCTTC. Translating it yields CASREGGDRGIEQFF.

At least ten counts were recorded for this clonotype. This rearrangement joins TRBV20-1 to TRBJ2-7; the D gene could be TRBD1 or TRBD2 (5 bases each). The CDR3 spans 11 residues. Germline CDR1 is DFQATT and CDR2 is SNEGSKA (reference sequence). The chain's CDR3 is CKRQRAYEQYV. CDR3 nucleotides: TGCAAAAGACAGAGGGCCTACGAGCAGTACGTC.

This chain connects TRBV27 to TRBJ2-3; the D is unclear. Germline lookup yields CDR1 MNHEY and CDR2 SMNVEV (reference sequence). This CDR3 is 13 amino acids long. V shed 8 bases and J shed 1 base, with 10 bases lying between them. The CDR3 sequence is CASQWARTDTQYF. For the CDR3, the DNA is TGTGCCAGCCAATGGGCCCGCACAGATACGCAGTATTTT.

V usage is TRBV7-2 and J usage is TRBJ2-3; TRBD2 is a possible D gene (6 bases). The CDR3 consists of 16 residues. Looked up from germline, CDR1 is SGHTA and CDR2 is FQGNSA. The germline V and J ends were trimmed by 1 base and 1 base, with 12 bases remaining between them. The CDR3 is CASSLVAGRRTDTQYF. For the CDR3, the DNA is TGTGCCAGCAGCTTAGTGGCGGGGCGCCGCACAGATACGCAGTATTTT.

This clonotype was observed a few times. This chain connects TRBV5-1 to TRBJ2-1; TRBD2 matches 8 bases. The CDR3 runs to 15 residues. V was pared by 2 bases and J by 8 bases, with 9 bases of the junction left unmatched. Germline CDR1 SGHRS, CDR2 YFSETQ. The CDR3 loop is CASSLSSGTYDEQFF. The DNA for the CDR3 is TGCGCCAGCAGCTTAAGTAGCGGGACATACGATGAGCAGTTCTTC.

This chain connects TRBV4-2 to TRBJ1-4; maybe TRBD1 (5 bases). Germline-derived CDR1 and CDR2 are LGHNA and YNFKEQ. The CDR3 extends over 16 amino acids. Trimming pared 3 bases from V and 3 bases from J, leaving 14 bases between. The CDR3 reads CASSQASGTPNEKLFF. DNA of the CDR3: TGTGCCAGCAGCCAGGCATCGGGGACCCCTAATGAAAAACTGTTTTTT.

This clonotype was seen only a few times. The rearrangement uses TRBV13 and TRBJ1-4, with TRBD1 identical over 7 bases. This CDR3 is built from 13 residues. Germline V gene lookup returns CDR1 PRHDT and CDR2 FYEKMQ (reference sequence). J gave up 5 bases and V 10 bases, and 7 bases lay outside the gene matches. The CDR3 DNA reads as TGTGCCAATACCGGGACAGTGAATGAAAAACTGTTTTTT. This translates into CANTGTVNEKLFF. Full variable domain (missing parts from reference TRBV13 and TRBJ1-4): AAGVIQSPRHLIKEKRETATLKCYPIPRHDTVYWYQQGPGQDPQFLISFYEKMQSDKGSIPDRFSAQQFSDYHSELNMSSLELGDSALYFCANTGTVNEKLFFGSGTQLSVL.

The sample holds many counts of this clonotype. V is TRBV10-3 and J is TRBJ1-1, with a possible D match to TRBD1 (6 bases). Between the trimmed V and J ends, which lost 4 bases and 4 bases, there was a span of 13 bases. The CDR3 sequence is 14 residues long. Per germline, CDR1 ENHRY and CDR2 SYGVKD. The CDR3 is CAISVKGGATEAFF. CDR3 bases: TGTGCCATCAGTGTAAAGGGGGGGGCCACTGAAGCTTTCTTT.

The chain joins TRBV20-1 to TRBJ2-7; D could derive from TRBD1 or TRBD2 (7 bases each). Per germline, CDR1 DFQATT and CDR2 SNEGSKA (reference sequence). Trimming took 5 bases from V and 5 from J, leaving 19 bases between them. This CDR3 is 14 amino acids long. CDR3 in DNA: TGCAGTGCTTACCAGGGGGGGAGCTTGGACGAGCAGTACTTC. Its translation is CSAYQGGSLDEQYF.

This clonotype was observed a handful of times. The chain employs TRBV5-1 and TRBJ2-1, with 8 bases identical to TRBD1. The CDR3 loop spans 13 amino acids. J gave up 6 bases and V 4 bases, and 3 bases lay outside the gene matches. Per germline, CDR1 SGHRS and CDR2 YFSETQ. CDR3 DNA sequence: TGCGCCAGCAGCACCGGGACAGGCAATGAGCAGTTCTTC. This translates into CASSTGTGNEQFF. The full variable domain, in which reference TRBV5-1 and TRBJ2-1 provide the parts outside the CDR3, is KAGVTQTPRYLIKTRGQQVTLSCSPISGHRSVSWYQQTPGQGLQFLFEYFSETQRNKGNFPGRFSGRQFSNSRSEMNVSTLELGDSALYLCASSTGTGNEQFFGPGTRLTVL.

The rearrangement links TRBV12-3 or TRBV12-4 to TRBJ2-2, with a possible D match to TRBD1 (6 bases). V was clipped by 7 bases and J by 4 bases, with 19 bases between them. CDR3 length: 16 residues. CDR3: CASKALGQSRTGELFF. CDR3 sequence (DNA): TGTGCCAGCAAGGCCCTAGGACAGAGCCGCACCGGGGAGCTGTTTTTT.

The chain recombines TRBV5-5 with TRBJ1-1; D uncertain. The CDR3 length is 14 residues. With 4 bases removed from V and 4 bases from J, the gap between germline ends came to 14 bases. CDR1 is SGHKS and CDR2 is YYEKEE in the germline V gene (reference sequence). CDR3 in amino acids: CASSPLIRGTEAFF. The CDR3 nucleotides read TGTGCCAGCAGCCCCCTGATCCGAGGCACTGAAGCTTTCTTT.

The table lists this clonotype with a few counts. The rearrangement links TRBV21-1 to TRBJ2-7; TRBD2 is the table's D call, not checked against the DNA. TRBV21-1 is a listed pseudogene. There are 11 residues in the CDR3. This CDR3 is CASSARAGRYF. Written as DNA, the CDR3 is TGTGCCAGCAGCGCTCGGGCCGGAAGGTACTTC.

This clonotype was seen at least ten times. The chain uses TRBV29-1 and TRBJ1-1; no reliable D call. From germline, CDR1 is SQVTM and CDR2 ANQGSEA. CDR3 length: 15 amino acids. The ends were cut back, 2 bases at V and 0 bases at J, with 13 bases in the middle. The CDR3 region is CSVEPREALNTEAFF. The CDR3 region has the DNA TGCAGCGTTGAACCCCGCGAGGCTTTGAACACTGAAGCTTTCTTT. Supplemented by reference TRBV29-1 and TRBJ1-1, the full variable domain reads SAVISQKPSRDICQRGTSLTIQCQVDSQVTMMFWYRQQPGQSLTLIATANQGSEATYESGFVIDKFPISRPNLTFSTLTVSNMSPEDSSIYLCSVEPREALNTEAFFGQGTRLTVV.

This clonotype was seen repeatedly, ten times or more. The rearrangement uses TRBV20-1 and TRBJ2-3; maybe TRBD2 (6 bases). Germline V gives CDR1 DFQATT, CDR2 SNEGSKA (reference sequence). The CDR3 sequence is 15 residues long. With 6 bases removed from V and 1 base from J, the gap between germline ends came to 17 bases. The CDR3 here is CSAIPLGEGTDTQYF. In DNA form, the CDR3 reads TGCAGTGCCATACCCCTGGGGGAGGGCACAGATACGCAGTATTTT.